This T cell receptor (beta chain) was found in a study of T cell responses to AZD1222 COVID-19 vaccine. General study points: Donors were chiefly white British, with a greater number of females, and clonal diversity was perhaps underestimated. Reports say nearly half of spike-specific TCRs go after unmutated variant regions.

Details on this clone: Its antigen is unidentified.

The method was immunoSEQ multiplex PCR; TCRdb's version includes in-frame clones alone and lacks a portion of them. This table has approximately 100,000 clones, less than 95% appearing once. CDR3 length: 16 residues. CDR1 and CDR2 from the germline V gene are SGHAT and FQNNGV. The V and J ends lost 4 bases and 0 bases, in that order; junction bases with no gene match: 7. The sample here was peripheral blood, taken 28 days after the second AZD1222 dose. This sequence originates from an adult who received the AZD1222 COVID-19 vaccine. The chain is built from TRBV11-2 and TRBJ2-7; 9 nucleotides match TRBD2. DNA for the CDR3: TGTGCCAGCAGCTACCTCCGGCGGGGGGGCTCCTACGAGCAGTACTTC. It encodes CASSYLRRGGSYEQYF.